This entry concerns a single T cell receptor (beta chain). Its antigen is unknown. Trimming removed 4 bases from V and 5 bases from J, with 17 bases in between. CDR3 length equals 15 residues. Germline values: CDR1 LNHDA, CDR2 SQIVND (reference sequence). The record originates from a study of tumor-infiltrating lymphocytes in localized non-small cell lung cancer. Produced via immunoSEQ multiplex PCR; TCRdb's table is partial and in-frame only. The sample carries 7,000 or so clones, about 80% recorded once. General observations from the study: TCR sequencing covered a subset of patients with enough tissue.

Sequences were obtained from uninvolved lung tissue not adjacent to the tumor. This receptor was obtained from a human donor with non-small cell lung cancer. V gene TRBV19 combines with J gene TRBJ1-1; D perhaps matches TRBD1 (5 bases). Written as DNA, the CDR3 is TGTGCCAGTAGTAAAACCTCGGGGGGTCGAACTGAAGCTTTCTTT. Protein: CASSKTSGGRTEAFF.